This paragraph reports one T cell receptor beta chain. This sample is drawn from a study of technical replicates of blood from a few donors. Clones were read by immunoSEQ multiplex PCR, and TCRdb kept only the in-frame ones, dropping some. The table records some 8,000 clones, 85% to 90% of them present only once. Trimming took 1 base from V and 1 from J, leaving 4 bases between them. Germline CDR1 and CDR2: MNHEY and SVGAGI. The CDR3 sequence is 13 residues long. The chain couples TRBV6-5 to TRBJ1-1; D gene ambiguous. The sequencing sample was made of PBMCs. This clonotype was sampled from a human donor in good health. As DNA, the CDR3 is TGTGCCAGCAGTTACTGGCAGAACACTGAAGCTTTCTTT. Translation: CASSYWQNTEAFF.